This T cell receptor beta chain was recovered during a study of PD-L1 blockade in urothelial cancer. For the study at large: Men with urothelial cancer arising in the bladder made up most of the 29 patients. Once treatment had started, blood was analyzed at 3 weeks (second dose) and again at 6 weeks. Findings and limits, study-wide: Patients with below-median pretreatment blood clonality survived longer.

Repertoires were generated with immunoSEQ multiplex PCR, while TCRdb's copy carries only in-frame clones and drops some. Here the sample spans more than 60,000 clones, about nine tenths being singletons. Time point given: peripheral blood 6 weeks after treatment start. Points on this clone: Its antigen is unknown.

The CDR3 length is 14 residues. With V trimmed by 4 bases and J by 2 bases, 2 bases remained unmatched. Germline CDR1 SGHRS, CDR2 YFSETQ. V gene TRBV5-1 combines with J gene TRBJ1-5, with 8 nucleotides matching TRBD1. This sequence originates from a man aged 60 to 75 with urothelial cancer. The source was PBMCs, collected around atezolizumab (anti-PD-L1) treatment. The CDR3 DNA reads TGCGCCAGCAGCGAGGGACAGGGCAATCAGCCCCAGCATTTT. Translated, it gives CASSEGQGNQPQHF.